The 20 T cell receptor beta chains reported below all come from one sample, sequenced in a study of blood T cell repertoires in COVID-19. Clones were read by immunoSEQ multiplex PCR, and TCRdb kept only the in-frame ones, dropping some. The sample gives approximately 110,000 clones, around 88% of which show up once; about 5.4% is in the top ten. Sequencing was carried out using peripheral blood. The receptors here all came from a human donor in a cohort sampled during active COVID-19.

The rearrangement joins TRBV4-1 to TRBJ1-3; D uncertain. The V gene lost 2 bases and the J gene lost 0 bases, with 11 bases spanning the gap. The CDR3 runs 16 residues. Germline lookup yields CDR1 MGHRA and CDR2 YSYEKL. CDR3 residues: CASSQWSGPSGNTIYF. The CDR3 coding sequence is TGCGCCAGCAGCCAATGGTCAGGCCCCTCTGGAAACACCATATATTTT.

The chain has TRBV12-3 or TRBV12-4 and TRBJ2-7; D remains unclear. The CDR3 is 13 amino acids. V was cut by 1 base and J by 6 bases, with 10 bases left in between. CDR3 sequence: CASSLVFPREQYF. CDR3 in DNA: TGTGCCAGCAGTTTAGTATTCCCCCGCGAGCAGTACTTC.

This chain joins TRBV11-3 and TRBJ2-3; no firm D call. CDR1 SGHNT and CDR2 YENEEA come from the germline V gene. The CDR3 covers 14 residues. Trimming pared 1 base from V and 3 bases from J, leaving 8 bases between. The CDR3 protein is CASSLVGRTDTQYF. DNA for the CDR3: TGTGCCAGCAGCTTAGTGGGCCGTACAGATACGCAGTATTTT.

The chain links TRBV5-1 to TRBJ1-4, with 10 bases that match TRBD1. The CDR3 is made up of 18 amino acids. Germline loops: CDR1 SGHRS, CDR2 YFSETQ. With V trimmed by 2 bases and J by 2 bases, 9 bases remained unmatched. The CDR3 sequence: CASSFRQGATSTNEKLFF. For the CDR3, the DNA is TGCGCCAGCAGCTTCAGACAGGGGGCAACATCCACTAATGAAAAACTGTTTTTT.

The rearrangement uses TRBV15 and TRBJ2-1; 12 nucleotides match TRBD2. Germline CDR1 LNHNV, CDR2 YYDKDF (reference sequence). The CDR3 extends over 18 amino acids. V lost 0 bases, J lost 5 bases, and 8 bases stayed unmatched. CDR3 DNA: TGTGCCACCAGCAGAGATTTGACTAGCGGGAGTAAAGACAATGAGCAGTTCTTC. Protein sequence: CATSRDLTSGSKDNEQFF.

The chain recombines TRBV23-1 with TRBJ2-1; 8 bases match TRBD2. TRBV23-1 belongs to the ORF category, with a function that is uncertain. The CDR3 extends over 15 amino acids. The J segment lost 6 bases and the V segment lost 2 bases, leaving 6 bases of the junction unmatched. CDR3 in DNA: TGCGCCAGCAGTCAAGGTCTAGCGGGTACCAATGAGCAGTTCTTC. It specifies CASSQGLAGTNEQFF.

The chain has TRBV28 and TRBJ1-2, with TRBD1 as a possible D gene (6 bases). The germline V gene has CDR1 MDHEN and CDR2 SYDVKM. This CDR3 contains 12 residues. Trimming cost V 7 bases and J 4 bases, with 10 bases left between them. This CDR3 is CASTAGVYGYTF. The DNA for the CDR3 is TGTGCCAGCACCGCAGGGGTCTATGGCTACACCTTC.

The rearrangement joins TRBV6-1 to TRBJ2-7; D gene uncertain. The CDR3 runs 16 residues. V was trimmed by 3 bases and J by 3 bases, leaving 18 bases between them. The germline V gene has CDR1 MNHNS and CDR2 SASEGT. The CDR3 loop reads CASSDKTAANYYEQYF. The CDR3 coding sequence is TGTGCCAGCAGTGATAAGACGGCGGCTAATTACTACGAGCAGTACTTC.

The gene calls are TRBV5-1 and TRBJ2-7; TRBD1 matches 11 bases. Unmatched junction bases numbered 5, after V lost 4 bases and J lost 5 bases. The V gene's germline CDR1 is SGHRS and CDR2 YFSETQ. The CDR3 extends over 14 amino acids. CDR3 region: CASSAWTGGNEQYF. As DNA, the CDR3 is TGCGCCAGCAGCGCCTGGACAGGGGGCAACGAGCAGTACTTC.

The V call is TRBV7-2, the J call TRBJ1-5; possibly TRBD1 for D (5 bases). Germline CDR1 is SGHTA and CDR2 is FQGNSA. CDR3 length: 17 amino acids. V dropped 5 bases and J dropped 0 bases, with 17 bases sitting between them. The DNA of the CDR3 is TGTGCCAGCAGCCGGGGGGGGAGGATCCCTAGCAATCAGCCCCAGCATTTT. This gives the protein CASSRGGRIPSNQPQHF.

The chain combines TRBV4-1 with TRBJ2-2, with 7 nucleotides matching TRBD2. In germline, CDR1 is MGHRA, CDR2 YSYEKL. V shed 4 bases and J 1 base; nucleotides not matched to a gene: 0. The CDR3 contains 14 residues. Here the CDR3 reads CASSLAGNTGELFF. The CDR3 DNA reads TGCGCCAGCAGCCTAGCGGGGAACACCGGGGAGCTGTTTTTT.

This clone was recorded once. The rearrangement uses TRBV19 and TRBJ1-1; 8 bases map to TRBD1. This CDR3 contains 13 residues. Germline CDR1 LNHDA, CDR2 SQIVND (reference sequence). V trimming: 3 bases; J trimming: 4 bases; junction bases outside the gene matches: 1. The CDR3 spells CASSIDRGTEAFF. In DNA form, the CDR3 reads TGTGCCAGTAGTATTGACAGGGGCACTGAAGCTTTCTTT.

J is TRBJ2-5 and V is TRBV7-9, with D unresolved. The CDR3 is made up of 15 amino acids. Trimming took 3 bases from V and 5 from J, leaving 16 bases between them. Germline lookup yields CDR1 SEHNR and CDR2 FQNEAQ (reference sequence). The CDR3 DNA reads as TGTGCCAGCAGCTTCTCGCACGGTCCGGGTGAGACCCAGTACTTC. Its translation is CASSFSHGPGETQYF.

The V and J genes are TRBV9 and TRBJ2-2; weak D call: TRBD2 (6 bases). V gave up 5 bases and J gave up 4 bases, with 18 bases separating them. Germline V lookup: CDR1 SGDLS, CDR2 YYNGEE. The CDR3 spans 16 residues. The chain's CDR3 is CASRFGGSPLTGELFF. Written as DNA, the CDR3 is TGTGCCAGCAGATTCGGGGGATCCCCCCTCACCGGGGAGCTGTTTTTT.

V gene TRBV19 combines with J gene TRBJ1-5, with TRBD1 matching 7 bases. The CDR3 has 15 residues. V shed 6 bases and J 4 bases; nucleotides not matched to a gene: 9. From germline, CDR1 is LNHDA and CDR2 SQIVND (reference sequence). CDR3 sequence reads: CASRKGGSGNQPQHF. CDR3 nucleotide sequence: TGTGCCAGTAGAAAAGGGGGCAGCGGAAATCAGCCCCAGCATTTT.

The chain joins TRBV6-2 or TRBV6-3 to TRBJ2-1; 8 bases map to TRBD2. Per the germline V gene, CDR1 is MNHEY and CDR2 is SVGEGT. The CDR3 sequence is 16 residues long. Trimming at V came to 5 bases and at J to 4 bases, leaving 10 bases not matched to a gene. The CDR3 DNA reads as TGTGCCAGCAGTCCCCTTAGCGGGACAACTTACAATGAGCAGTTCTTC. This sequence encodes CASSPLSGTTYNEQFF.

This chain connects TRBV5-4 to TRBJ2-7, with 9 bases aligning to TRBD1. CDR1 and CDR2 (germline): SGHNT, YYREEE (reference sequence). The CDR3 is 15 amino acids. The junction had 10 bases not matched to a gene; V was cut back by 7 bases and J by 2 bases. CDR3 sequence reads: CASYEAGTGTYEQYF. CDR3 coding DNA: TGTGCCAGCTACGAGGCCGGGACAGGGACCTACGAGCAGTACTTC.

J is TRBJ1-6 and V is TRBV4-1, with 9 bases matching TRBD1. This CDR3 spans 15 amino acids. Germline CDR1 and CDR2: MGHRA and YSYEKL. The trim removed 4 bases at V and 6 bases at J, leaving 4 bases unmatched. CDR3 loop: CASSRDREGNSPLHF. CDR3 DNA sequence: TGCGCCAGCAGCCGGGACAGGGAGGGTAATTCACCCCTCCACTTT.

This chain connects TRBV6-5 to TRBJ2-7, with TRBD1 matching 9 bases. This CDR3 comprises 14 residues. V gave up 6 bases and J gave up 3 bases; unmatched junction bases: 6. In germline, CDR1 is MNHEY, CDR2 SVGAGI. CDR3 loop: CASRTDRGGYEQYF. As DNA, the CDR3 is TGTGCCAGCAGGACGGACAGGGGCGGCTACGAGCAGTACTTC.

This rearrangement joins TRBV27 to TRBJ2-1; D may be TRBD1 (6 bases). In germline, CDR1 is MNHEY, CDR2 SMNVEV (reference sequence). The CDR3 is 15 residues long. Trimming pared 5 bases from V and 2 bases from J, leaving 13 bases between. The CDR3, as DNA: TGTGCCAGCAGTACGGACAGTTTCGCCTACAATGAGCAGTTCTTC. This translates into CASSTDSFAYNEQFF.